Below are 15 T cell receptor beta chains sequenced from a single sample in a study of cytomegalovirus exposure and HLA in healthy donors. Sequencing was performed with immunoSEQ multiplex PCR; in TCRdb, only in-frame clones are kept and a portion is missing. Altogether more than 110,000 clones are present, roughly 88% being singletons, with the ten largest covering 7% to 9%. Sequencing used PBMCs. The source of these receptors is a woman aged 18 to 35 in good health and CMV-seropositive.

The gene calls are TRBV4-1 and TRBJ1-2; TRBD1 might be the D (6 bases). V was trimmed by 2 bases and J by 0 bases, leaving 16 bases between them. The CDR3 sequence is 17 residues long. Germline V gives CDR1 MGHRA, CDR2 YSYEKL. The DNA of the CDR3 is TGCGCCAGCAGCCAAAGGACAGCCTTCGACCCTAACTATGGCTACACCTTC. This encodes CASSQRTAFDPNYGYTF.

The chain employs TRBV5-1 and TRBJ2-4; 9 nucleotides match TRBD1. This CDR3 spans 13 amino acids. With 2 bases clipped from V and 7 bases from J, the junction kept 1 base outside the gene matches. Per germline, CDR1 SGHRS and CDR2 YFSETQ. The CDR3 reads CASSLQGANIQYF. CDR3 coding DNA: TGCGCCAGCAGCTTACAGGGGGCGAACATTCAGTACTTC.

The chain uses TRBV28 and TRBJ1-1; D uncertain. The CDR3 has 14 amino acids. Trimming removed 5 bases at V and 4 bases at J, with 14 bases between. Germline assignment: CDR1 MDHEN and CDR2 SYDVKM. The CDR3 protein is CASSRFRGPTEAFF. CDR3 sequence (DNA): TGTGCCAGCAGTCGATTCAGAGGGCCCACTGAAGCTTTCTTT.

CDR3 residues: CASSTHTAGTGELFF. The CDR3 coding sequence is TGTGCCAGTAGTACTCACACGGCGGGTACCGGGGAGCTGTTTTTT. This chain uses TRBV19 with TRBJ2-2; possibly TRBD2 for D (5 bases). The length of the CDR3 is 15 residues. V lost 4 bases to trimming and J lost 5 bases, with 14 bases between them. The germline gives CDR1 LNHDA, CDR2 SQIVND (reference sequence).

This chain links TRBV29-1 with TRBJ1-1; 7 bases line up with TRBD1. This CDR3 is 13 amino acids long. V shed 4 bases and J 1 base; nucleotides not matched to a gene: 3. In germline, CDR1 is SQVTM, CDR2 ANQGSEA. The CDR3 sequence: CSVGDSRNTEAFF. The CDR3 region has the DNA TGCAGCGTTGGGGACAGTCGGAACACTGAAGCTTTCTTT.

The gene calls are TRBV7-6 and TRBJ1-1; perhaps TRBD1 as D (6 bases). The V end was cut by 5 bases, the J end by 1 base, with 11 bases between. Germline V gene data show CDR1 as SGHVS and CDR2 as FNYEAQ. This CDR3 region has 14 residues. The CDR3 is CASSPGQKNTEAFF. In nucleotides, the CDR3 is TGTGCCAGCAGCCCAGGACAGAAGAACACTGAAGCTTTCTTT.

The rearrangement uses TRBV9 and TRBJ2-7; the D gene is possibly TRBD2 (5 bases). The CDR3 has 13 amino acids. V was cut by 1 base and J by 5 bases, with 10 bases left in between. Germline CDR1 and CDR2: SGDLS and YYNGEE. The DNA for the CDR3 is TGTGCCAGCAGCGTATCTAGCACCCACGAGCAGTACTTC. Translating it yields CASSVSSTHEQYF.

The chain recombines TRBV7-2 with TRBJ1-6; 12 nucleotides line up with TRBD1. Germline V CDR1 and CDR2: SGHTA, FQGNSA. The V and J ends lost 5 bases and 7 bases, in that order; junction bases with no gene match: 3. The CDR3 consists of 15 residues. The CDR3 reads CASSRDRGLNSPLHF. CDR3 DNA sequence: TGTGCCAGCAGCCGGGACAGGGGGCTGAATTCACCCCTCCACTTT.

This chain uses TRBV27 with TRBJ1-5; 8 bases align to TRBD1. V was clipped by 7 bases and J by 7 bases; unmatched bases: 9. CDR1 and CDR2 from the germline V gene are MNHEY and SMNVEV (reference sequence). The CDR3 is 14 residues long. CDR3: CASTPLQGVQPQHF. The CDR3 DNA sequence: TGTGCCAGCACCCCTTTACAGGGGGTGCAGCCCCAGCATTTT.

This sequence joins TRBV4-1 and TRBJ2-3; TRBD2 aligns across 12 bases. The CDR3 is 15 residues long. CDR1 and CDR2 (germline): MGHRA, YSYEKL. V shed 4 bases and J 2 bases; nucleotides not matched to a gene: 1. This chain's CDR3 is CASSRTSGDTDTQYF. For the CDR3, the DNA is TGCGCCAGCAGCCGGACTAGCGGGGACACAGATACGCAGTATTTT.

The V gene is TRBV27, the J gene TRBJ1-1; D is perhaps TRBD1 (5 bases). The CDR3 contains 14 residues. Germline V gene lookup returns CDR1 MNHEY and CDR2 SMNVEV (reference sequence). The V gene lost 5 bases and the J gene lost 6 bases, with 16 bases spanning the gap. In nucleotides, the CDR3 is TGTGCCAGCAGTATTCGGGGGAATAGCGCTGAAGCTTTCTTT. It specifies CASSIRGNSAEAFF.

The V call is TRBV4-1, the J call TRBJ2-5, with 7 nucleotides matching TRBD2. Trimming took 1 base from V and 6 from J; bases not matched to a gene: 2. The CDR3 runs to 13 residues. Germline V lookup: CDR1 MGHRA, CDR2 YSYEKL. The CDR3 nucleotides are TGCGCCAGCAGCCAAGGGGAGGGCCAGACCCAGTACTTC. This sequence encodes CASSQGEGQTQYF.

The chain links TRBV5-6 to TRBJ2-2; TRBD2 matches 8 bases. V lost 4 bases to trimming and J lost 0 bases; unmatched junction nucleotides: 8. There are 17 residues in the CDR3. Germline CDR1 SGHDT, CDR2 YYEEEE. The CDR3 protein is CASSVPPGLANTGELFF. CDR3 nucleotides: TGTGCCAGCAGCGTTCCTCCGGGACTAGCGAACACCGGGGAGCTGTTTTTT. The variable domain in full, completed from reference TRBV5-6 and TRBJ2-2, reads DAGVTQSPTHLIKTRGQQVTLRCSPKSGHDTVSWYQQALGQGPQFIFQYYEEEERQRGNFPDRFSGHQFPNYSSELNVNALLLGDSALYLCASSVPPGLANTGELFFGEGSRLTVL.

The genes are TRBV28 and TRBJ1-6; D gene ambiguous. Germline V gene data show CDR1 as MDHEN and CDR2 as SYDVKM. Trimming took off 6 bases at V and 5 bases at J, with 14 bases between the two ends. The CDR3 is 15 residues long. The chain's CDR3 is CASRGHGTDNSPLHF. DNA for the CDR3: TGTGCCAGCAGGGGCCACGGAACTGATAATTCACCCCTCCACTTT.

The V call is TRBV4-3, the J call TRBJ1-2; D perhaps matches TRBD1 (5 bases). Germline V gene lookup returns CDR1 LGHNA and CDR2 YSLEER. The CDR3 sequence is 15 residues long. Trimming removed 3 bases at V and 7 bases at J, with 18 bases between. The CDR3 bases are TGCGCCAGCAGCCAGGGGGGTCATCCTGTAGGTGGCTACACCTTC. Translating it yields CASSQGGHPVGGYTF.